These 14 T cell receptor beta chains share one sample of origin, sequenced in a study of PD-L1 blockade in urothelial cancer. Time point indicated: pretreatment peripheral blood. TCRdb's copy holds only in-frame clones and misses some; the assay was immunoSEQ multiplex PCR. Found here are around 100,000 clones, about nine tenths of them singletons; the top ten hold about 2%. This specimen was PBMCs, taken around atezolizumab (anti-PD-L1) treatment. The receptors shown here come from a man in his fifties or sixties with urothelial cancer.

CDR3 coding DNA: TGTGCCAGCAGCCAAGATAGCCTCGAGAGGGAACGCGAAAAACTGTTTTTT. Translating gives CASSQDSLEREREKLFF. V and J are TRBV4-2 and TRBJ1-4; D unresolved. The CDR3 extends over 17 amino acids. Trimming pared 0 bases from V and 8 bases from J, leaving 19 bases between. Germline CDR1 LGHNA, CDR2 YNFKEQ.

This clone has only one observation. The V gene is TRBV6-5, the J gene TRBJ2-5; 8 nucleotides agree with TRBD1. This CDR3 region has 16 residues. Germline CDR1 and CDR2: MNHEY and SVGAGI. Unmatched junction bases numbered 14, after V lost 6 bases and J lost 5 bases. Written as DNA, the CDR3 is TGTGCCAGCAGCTACCTGTGGCAGGGGGCCGGGGAGACCCAGTACTTC. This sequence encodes CASSYLWQGAGETQYF.

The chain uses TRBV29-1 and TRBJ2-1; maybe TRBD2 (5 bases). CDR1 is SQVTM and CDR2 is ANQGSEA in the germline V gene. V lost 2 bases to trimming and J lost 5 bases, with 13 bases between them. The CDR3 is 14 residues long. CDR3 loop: CSVEKLVANNEQFF. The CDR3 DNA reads TGCAGCGTTGAAAAACTAGTAGCAAACAATGAGCAGTTCTTC.

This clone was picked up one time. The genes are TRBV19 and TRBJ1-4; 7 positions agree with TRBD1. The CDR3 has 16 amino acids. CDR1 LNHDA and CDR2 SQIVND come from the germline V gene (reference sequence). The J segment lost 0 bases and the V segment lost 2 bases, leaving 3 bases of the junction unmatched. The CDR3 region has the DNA TGTGCCAGTAGTATACAGGGGGACGCAACTAATGAAAAACTGTTTTTT. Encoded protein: CASSIQGDATNEKLFF.

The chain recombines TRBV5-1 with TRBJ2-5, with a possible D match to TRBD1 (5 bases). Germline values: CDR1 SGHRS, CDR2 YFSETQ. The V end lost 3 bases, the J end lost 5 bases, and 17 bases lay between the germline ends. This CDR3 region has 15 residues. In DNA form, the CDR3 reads TGCGCCAGCAGCTCTACAACAGGACCCGAGGAGACCCAGTACTTC. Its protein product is CASSSTTGPEETQYF.

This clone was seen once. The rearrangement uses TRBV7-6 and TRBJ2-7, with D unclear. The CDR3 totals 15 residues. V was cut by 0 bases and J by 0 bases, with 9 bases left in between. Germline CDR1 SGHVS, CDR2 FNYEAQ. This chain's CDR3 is CASSLAFGSSYEQYF. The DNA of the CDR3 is TGTGCCAGCAGCTTAGCTTTTGGCAGCTCCTACGAGCAGTACTTC.

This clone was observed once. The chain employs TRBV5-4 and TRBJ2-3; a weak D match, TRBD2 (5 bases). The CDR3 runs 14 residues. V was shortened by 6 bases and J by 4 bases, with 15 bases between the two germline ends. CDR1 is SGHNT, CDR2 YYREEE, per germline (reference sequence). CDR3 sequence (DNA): TGTGCCAGCACCTCGGGATCACGGGCAGATACGCAGTATTTT. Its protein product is CASTSGSRADTQYF.

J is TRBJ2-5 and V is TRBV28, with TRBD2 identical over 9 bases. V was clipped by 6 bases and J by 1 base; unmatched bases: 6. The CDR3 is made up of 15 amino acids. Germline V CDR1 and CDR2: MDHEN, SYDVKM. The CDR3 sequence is CASSPSGKSQETQYF. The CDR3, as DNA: TGTGCCAGCAGCCCTAGCGGGAAAAGCCAAGAGACCCAGTACTTC.

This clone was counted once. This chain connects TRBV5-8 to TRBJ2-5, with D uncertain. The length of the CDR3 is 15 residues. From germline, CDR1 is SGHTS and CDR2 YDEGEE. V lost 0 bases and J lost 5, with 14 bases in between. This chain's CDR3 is CASSLVVRNGETQYF. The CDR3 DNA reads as TGTGCCAGCAGCTTGGTGGTACGGAACGGGGAGACCCAGTACTTC.

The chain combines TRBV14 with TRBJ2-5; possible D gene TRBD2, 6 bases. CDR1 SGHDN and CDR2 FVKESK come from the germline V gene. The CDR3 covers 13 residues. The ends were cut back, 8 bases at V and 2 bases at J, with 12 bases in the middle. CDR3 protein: CASRRDFQETQYF. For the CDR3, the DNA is TGTGCCAGCCGCCGGGACTTTCAAGAGACCCAGTACTTC. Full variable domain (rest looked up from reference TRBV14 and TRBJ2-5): EAGVTQFPSHSVIEKGQTVTLRCDPISGHDNLYWYRRVMGKEIKFLLHFVKESKQDESGMPNNRFLAERTGGTYSTLKVQPAELEDSGVYFCASRRDFQETQYFGPGTRLLVL.

The CDR3 here is CASSMPGQGINEQFF. The CDR3 DNA is TGTGCCAGCAGTATGCCGGGACAGGGAATCAATGAGCAGTTCTTC. The chain couples TRBV27 to TRBJ2-1; 9 bases are shared with TRBD1. The junction had 8 bases not matched to a gene; V was cut back by 5 bases and J by 6 bases. CDR3 size: 15 residues. Germline V lookup: CDR1 MNHEY, CDR2 SMNVEV (reference sequence).

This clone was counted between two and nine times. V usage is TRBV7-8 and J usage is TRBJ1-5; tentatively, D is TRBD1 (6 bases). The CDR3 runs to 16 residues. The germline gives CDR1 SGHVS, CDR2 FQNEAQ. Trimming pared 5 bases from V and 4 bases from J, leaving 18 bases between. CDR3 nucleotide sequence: TGTGCCAGCAGCAGCGCCGGCACAGGGCCAAATCAGCCCCAGCATTTT. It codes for CASSSAGTGPNQPQHF.

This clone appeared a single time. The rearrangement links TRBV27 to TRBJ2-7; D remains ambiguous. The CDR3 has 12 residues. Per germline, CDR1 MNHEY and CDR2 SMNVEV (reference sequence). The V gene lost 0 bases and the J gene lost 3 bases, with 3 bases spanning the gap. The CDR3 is CASSLSYYEQYF. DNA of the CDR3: TGTGCCAGCAGTTTATCCTACTACGAGCAGTACTTC.

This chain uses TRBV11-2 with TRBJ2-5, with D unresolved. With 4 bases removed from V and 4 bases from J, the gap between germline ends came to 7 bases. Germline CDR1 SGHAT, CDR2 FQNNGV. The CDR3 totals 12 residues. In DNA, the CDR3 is TGTGCCAGCAGCTCATCGGGAGAGACCCAGTACTTC. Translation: CASSSSGETQYF.